A selection of T cell receptor beta chains follows, all from one sample in a study of blood T cell repertoires in COVID-19. Assay: immunoSEQ multiplex PCR; the TCRdb copy retains only in-frame clones and omits some. The table shows some 200,000 clones, with 86% occurring only once. The sequencing input was peripheral blood. The receptor source for this set is a man aged 80 or over with acute or convalescent COVID-19. The CDR3 runs from the conserved cysteine through the conserved F or W. Fields, in order: V gene, J gene, CDR3 protein.

TRBV5-1	TRBJ2-1	CASSPGLAGVDEQFF
TRBV7-9	TRBJ1-2	CASSRSGTGGIYGYTF
TRBV5-1	TRBJ2-1	CASSSRDTYNEQFF
TRBV19	TRBJ1-5	CASSLRGGQPQHF
TRBV20-1	TRBJ2-2	CSASNRGATGELFF
TRBV2	TRBJ2-7	CASSPRIASGYEQYF
TRBV30	TRBJ1-4	CAWSSTGKEKLFF
TRBV5-6	TRBJ2-1	CASSIRTSGTDEQFF
TRBV19	TRBJ1-3	CASSRYSGNTIYF
TRBV19	TRBJ2-1	CASSTPKGRESSNEQFF
TRBV3-1/TRBV3-2	TRBJ2-1	CASSQDQRGAYNEQFF
TRBV7-9	TRBJ1-1	CASSAGQVNTEAFF
TRBV18	TRBJ1-2	CASSRAGGVDYGYTF
TRBV27	TRBJ2-7	CASSLRLTGHEQYF
TRBV5-4	TRBJ1-3	CASRAGDSLNTIYF
TRBV7-3	TRBJ2-5	CASSPRGLAGGKTQYF
TRBV14	TRBJ1-1	CASSQESRTGRTEAFF
TRBV27	TRBJ2-3	CASSVGEADTQYF
TRBV30	TRBJ1-1	CAWKLGAGPLGEAFF
TRBV7-8	TRBJ1-3	CASKGWGNTIYF
TRBV29-1	TRBJ1-5	CSVRDRALDQPQHF
TRBV7-2	TRBJ2-3	CASSAGGVWAPDTQYF
TRBV7-3	TRBJ2-3	CASSSGLAADTQYF
TRBV19	TRBJ2-2	CASSLQGSAGELFF
TRBV4-2	TRBJ2-2	CASSQDHLRGTGELFF
TRBV28	TRBJ2-4	CASSVDRGAKNIQYF
TRBV11-3	TRBJ1-1	CASSWDRDWAEAFF
TRBV6-5	TRBJ2-7	CASRDYSYEQYF
TRBV5-1	TRBJ2-2	CASSSVPPGELFF
TRBV28	TRBJ2-6	CALGGSRGGANVLTF
TRBV5-6	TRBJ2-7	CASSSLTGLNYEQYF
TRBV6-6	TRBJ1-1	CASRPTGATEAFF
TRBV29-1	TRBJ2-1	CSVGGPRVSNEQFF
TRBV28	TRBJ1-5	CASSLVIGGQPQHF
TRBV6-5	TRBJ1-3	CASSYGGYSGNTIYF
TRBV7-6	TRBJ1-6	CASSIGENNSPLHF
TRBV7-2	TRBJ2-2	CASSLKIVTGELFF
TRBV19	TRBJ2-1	CASSRTSGSPYNEQFF
TRBV7-2	TRBJ2-7	CASLKNGGGLGGSSYEQYF
TRBV5-1	TRBJ2-5	CASSSASLAGGRETQYF
TRBV4-1	TRBJ2-3	CASSQDRDTQYF
TRBV9	TRBJ2-5	CASSAGLAGGWETQYF
TRBV6-2/TRBV6-3	TRBJ2-2	CASSYSESSGQGTGELFF
TRBV5-1	TRBJ2-7	CASSFNTRQTYEQYF
TRBV2	TRBJ2-5	CASEGGEETQYF
TRBV18	TRBJ2-1	CASSPSQGQFF
TRBV18	TRBJ1-1	CASSPRRQSGTEAFF
TRBV3-1/TRBV3-2	TRBJ2-5	CASSQRVAGETQYF
TRBV7-2	TRBJ1-1	CASSLDRRTEAFF
TRBV18	TRBJ2-7	CASSWGQAPYEQYF
TRBV7-2	TRBJ1-1	CASSVTGFSNTEAFF
TRBV13	TRBJ1-2	CASSFTGYYDYGYTF
TRBV27	TRBJ2-1	CASSSRDRGNYNEQFF
TRBV6-5	TRBJ1-5	CASSYGRSGQPQHF